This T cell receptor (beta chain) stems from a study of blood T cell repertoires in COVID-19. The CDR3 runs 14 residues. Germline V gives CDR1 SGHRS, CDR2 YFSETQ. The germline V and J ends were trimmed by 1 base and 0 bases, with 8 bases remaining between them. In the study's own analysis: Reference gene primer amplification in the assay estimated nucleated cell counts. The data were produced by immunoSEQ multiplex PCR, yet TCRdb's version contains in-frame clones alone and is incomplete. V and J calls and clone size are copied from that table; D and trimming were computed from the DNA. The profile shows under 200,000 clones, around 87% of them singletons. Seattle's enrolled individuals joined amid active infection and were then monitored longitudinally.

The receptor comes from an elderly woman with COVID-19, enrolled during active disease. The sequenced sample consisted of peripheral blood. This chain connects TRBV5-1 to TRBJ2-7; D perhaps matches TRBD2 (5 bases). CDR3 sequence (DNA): TGCGCCAGCAGCTTGCGGGAAAGCTCCTACGAGCAGTACTTC. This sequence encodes CASSLRESSYEQYF.